This is a list of T cell receptor beta chains from one sample in a study of T cell repertoires in cytomegalovirus infection. TCRdb used MiXCR to reprocess the reads, holding one entry per CDR3 protein. Seen here are about 140,000 distinct CDR3 sequences, about 6% observed once, and the top ten hold about a sixth. The sequencing sample was made of PBMCs. The receptors were gathered from a human donor in good health (CMV status not recorded). Some clones in this sample may be carry-over from other donors' samples. The CDR3 runs from the conserved cysteine through the conserved F or W. The order of the fields is J gene, clone size, D gene, V gene, CDR3 DNA, CDR3 protein. A D gene is named only where the DNA matches it firmly. Expanded clones get a size class; other rows say once, few or many, or leave the size out.

J gene: TRBJ2-3; clone size: many; D gene: NA; V gene: TRBV6-1; CDR3 DNA: TGTGCCAGCACTCAGACAGGGAGGGCAGATACGCAGTATTTT; CDR3 protein: CASTQTGRADTQYF
J gene: TRBJ2-2; clone size: many; D gene: TRBD2; V gene: TRBV7-6; CDR3 DNA: TGTGCCAGCAGCTTGAGCGGGGACACCGGGGAGCTGTTTTTT; CDR3 protein: CASSLSGDTGELFF
J gene: TRBJ2-5; clone size: few; D gene: NA; V gene: TRBV20-1; CDR3 DNA: TGCAGTGCTAGCGAACGGTTCGGACTCCAAGAGACCCAGTACTTC; CDR3 protein: CSASERFGLQETQYF
J gene: TRBJ2-1; clone size: NA; D gene: TRBD1; V gene: TRBV7-8; CDR3 DNA: TGTGCCAGCAGCAACCGGGACAGGGAAGGCAATGAGCAGTTCTTC; CDR3 protein: CASSNRDREGNEQFF
J gene: TRBJ2-1; clone size: many; D gene: NA; V gene: TRBV10-3; CDR3 DNA: TGTGCCATCAGAGGCCCGCTTGGGGGCTACAATGAGCAGTTCTTC; CDR3 protein: CAIRGPLGGYNEQFF
J gene: TRBJ1-3; clone size: many; D gene: TRBD1; V gene: TRBV27; CDR3 DNA: TGTGCCAGCAGGCAATCGGGACAGGGCAGAAACACCATATATTTT; CDR3 protein: CASRQSGQGRNTIYF
J gene: TRBJ1-1; clone size: many; D gene: NA; V gene: TRBV5-1; CDR3 DNA: TGCGCCAGCAGACAGAGGACAAGTCTCCAAATGAACACTGAAGCTTTCTTT; CDR3 protein: CASRQRTSLQMNTEAFF
J gene: TRBJ2-3; clone size: many; D gene: TRBD2; V gene: TRBV7-8; CDR3 DNA: TGTGCCAGCAGCACCGGGACTAGCGGTCGCACAGATACGCAGTATTTT; CDR3 protein: CASSTGTSGRTDTQYF
J gene: TRBJ2-5; clone size: many; D gene: NA; V gene: TRBV2; CDR3 DNA: TGTGCCAGCAGTGGTCTGCGGGGAGAAGAGACCCAGTACTTC; CDR3 protein: CASSGLRGEETQYF
J gene: TRBJ2-1; clone size: few; D gene: TRBD1; V gene: TRBV20-1; CDR3 DNA: TGCAGTGCTAGAGGACAGGGGAGTTACAATGAGCAGTTCTTC; CDR3 protein: CSARGQGSYNEQFF
J gene: TRBJ1-1; clone size: few; D gene: TRBD1; V gene: TRBV19; CDR3 DNA: TGTGCCATCTCGACAGGGCTCGGATCCACTGAAGCTTTCTTT; CDR3 protein: CAISTGLGSTEAFF